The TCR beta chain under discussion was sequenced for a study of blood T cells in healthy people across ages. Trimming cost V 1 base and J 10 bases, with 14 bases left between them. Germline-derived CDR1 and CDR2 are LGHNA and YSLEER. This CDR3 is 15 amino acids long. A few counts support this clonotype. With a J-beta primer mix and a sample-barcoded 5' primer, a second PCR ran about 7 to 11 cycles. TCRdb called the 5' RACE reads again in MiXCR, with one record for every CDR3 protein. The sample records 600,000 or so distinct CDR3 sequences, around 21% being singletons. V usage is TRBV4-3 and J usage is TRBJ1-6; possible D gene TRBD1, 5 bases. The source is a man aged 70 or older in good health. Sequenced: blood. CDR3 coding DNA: TGCGCCAGCAGCCAAGTTCGGACGGGGCGGTCACCCCTCCACTTT. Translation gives CASSQVRTGRSPLHF.